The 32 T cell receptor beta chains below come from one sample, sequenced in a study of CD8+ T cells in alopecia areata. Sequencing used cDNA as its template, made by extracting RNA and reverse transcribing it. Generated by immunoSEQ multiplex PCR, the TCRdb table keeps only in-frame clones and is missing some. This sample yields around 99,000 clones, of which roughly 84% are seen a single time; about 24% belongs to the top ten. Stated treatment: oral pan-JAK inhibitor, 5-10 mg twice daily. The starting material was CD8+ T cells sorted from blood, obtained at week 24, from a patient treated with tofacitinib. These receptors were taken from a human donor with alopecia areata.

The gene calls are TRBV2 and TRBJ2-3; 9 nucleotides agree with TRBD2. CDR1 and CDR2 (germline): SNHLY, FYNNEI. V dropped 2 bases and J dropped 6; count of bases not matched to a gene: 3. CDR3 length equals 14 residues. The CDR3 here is CASSENLAGDTQYF. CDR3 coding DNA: TGTGCCAGCAGTGAAAACCTAGCGGGGGATACGCAGTATTTT.

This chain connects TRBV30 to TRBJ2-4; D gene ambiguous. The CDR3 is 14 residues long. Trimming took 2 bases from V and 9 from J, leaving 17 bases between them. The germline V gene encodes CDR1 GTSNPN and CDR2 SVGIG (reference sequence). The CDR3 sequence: CAWSTHSRLAIQYF. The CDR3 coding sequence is TGTGCCTGGAGTACCCACTCTAGGTTGGCCATTCAGTACTTC.

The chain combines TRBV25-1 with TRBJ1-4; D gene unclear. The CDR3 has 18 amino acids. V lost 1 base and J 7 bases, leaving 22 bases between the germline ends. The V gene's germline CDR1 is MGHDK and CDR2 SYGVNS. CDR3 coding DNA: TGTGCCAGCAGTGAATTCTGGGAGGGCGGAAGGGTCGGTGAAAAACTGTTTTTT. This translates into CASSEFWEGGRVGEKLFF. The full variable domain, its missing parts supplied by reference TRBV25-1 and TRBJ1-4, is EADIYQTPRYLVIGTGKKITLECSQTMGHDKMYWYQQDPGMELHLIHYSYGVNSTEKGDLSSESTVSRIRTEHFPLTLESARPSHTSQYLCASSEFWEGGRVGEKLFFGSGTQLSVL.

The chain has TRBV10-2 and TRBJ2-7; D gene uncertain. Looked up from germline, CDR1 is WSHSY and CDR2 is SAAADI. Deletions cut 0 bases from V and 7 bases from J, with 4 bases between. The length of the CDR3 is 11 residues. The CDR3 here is CASSESGEQYF. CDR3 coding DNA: TGCGCCAGCAGTGAGTCTGGAGAGCAGTACTTC.

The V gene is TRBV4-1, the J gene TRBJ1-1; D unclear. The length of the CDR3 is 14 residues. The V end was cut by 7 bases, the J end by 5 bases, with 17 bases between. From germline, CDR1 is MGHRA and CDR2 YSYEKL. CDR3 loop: CASKREPPGTEAFF. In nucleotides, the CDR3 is TGCGCCAGCAAAAGGGAGCCCCCCGGGACTGAAGCTTTCTTT.

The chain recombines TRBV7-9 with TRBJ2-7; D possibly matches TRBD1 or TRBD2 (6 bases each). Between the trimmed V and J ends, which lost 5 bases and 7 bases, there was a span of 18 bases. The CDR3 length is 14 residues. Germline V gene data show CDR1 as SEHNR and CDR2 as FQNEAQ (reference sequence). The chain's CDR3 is CASSPGVGGNEQYF. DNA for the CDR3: TGTGCCAGCAGCCCTGGGGTAGGGGGGAATGAGCAGTACTTC. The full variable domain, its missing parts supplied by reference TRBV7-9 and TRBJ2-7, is DTGVSQNPRHKITKRGQNVTFRCDPISEHNRLYWYRQTLGQGPEFLTYFQNEAQLEKSRLLSDRFSAERPKGSFSTLEIQRTEQGDSAMYLCASSPGVGGNEQYFGPGTRLTVT.

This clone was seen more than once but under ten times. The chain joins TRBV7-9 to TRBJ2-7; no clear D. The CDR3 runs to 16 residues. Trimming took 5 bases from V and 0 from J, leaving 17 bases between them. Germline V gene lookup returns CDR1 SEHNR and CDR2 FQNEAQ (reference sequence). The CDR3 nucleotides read TGTGCCAGCAGCCTACGGACGGGCCCGATCTCCTACGAGCAGTACTTC. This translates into CASSLRTGPISYEQYF.

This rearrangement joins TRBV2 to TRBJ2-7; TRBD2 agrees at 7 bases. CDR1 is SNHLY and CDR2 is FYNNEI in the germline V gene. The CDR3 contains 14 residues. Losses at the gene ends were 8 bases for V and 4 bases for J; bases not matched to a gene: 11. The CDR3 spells CASLSGTEGYEQYF. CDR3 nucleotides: TGTGCCAGCCTAAGCGGGACGGAAGGTTACGAGCAGTACTTC.

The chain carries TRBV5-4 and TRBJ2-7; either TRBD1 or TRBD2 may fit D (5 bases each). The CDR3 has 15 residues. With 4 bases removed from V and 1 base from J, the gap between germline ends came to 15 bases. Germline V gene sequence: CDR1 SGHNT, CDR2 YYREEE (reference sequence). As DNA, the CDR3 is TGTGCCAGCAGCCACTCCGGGACGGTGTCCTACGAGCAGTACTTC. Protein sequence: CASSHSGTVSYEQYF.

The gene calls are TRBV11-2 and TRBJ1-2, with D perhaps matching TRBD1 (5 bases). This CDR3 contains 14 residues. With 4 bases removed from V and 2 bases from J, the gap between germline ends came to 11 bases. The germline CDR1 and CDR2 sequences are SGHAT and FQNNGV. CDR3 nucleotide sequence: TGTGCCAGCAGCTCACTAGACAGCAACTATGGCTACACCTTC. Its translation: CASSSLDSNYGYTF. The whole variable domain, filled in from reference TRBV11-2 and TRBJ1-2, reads EAGVAQSPRYKIIEKRQSVAFWCNPISGHATLYWYQQILGQGPKLLIQFQNNGVVDDSQLPKDRFSAERLKGVDSTLKIQPAKLEDSAVYLCASSSLDSNYGYTFGSGTRLTVV.

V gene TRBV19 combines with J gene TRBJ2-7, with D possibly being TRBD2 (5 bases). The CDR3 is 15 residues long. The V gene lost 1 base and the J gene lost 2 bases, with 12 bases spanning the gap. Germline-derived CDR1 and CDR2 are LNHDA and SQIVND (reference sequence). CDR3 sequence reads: CASSIGTGLAYEQYF. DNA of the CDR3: TGTGCCAGTAGTATAGGAACGGGATTAGCCTACGAGCAGTACTTC.

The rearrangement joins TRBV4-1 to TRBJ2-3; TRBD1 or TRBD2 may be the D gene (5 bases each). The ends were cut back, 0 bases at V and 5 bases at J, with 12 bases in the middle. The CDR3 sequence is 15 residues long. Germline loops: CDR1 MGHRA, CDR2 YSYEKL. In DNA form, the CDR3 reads TGCGCCAGCAGCCAAGAGAGGGGAGTCCTAGATACGCAGTATTTT. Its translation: CASSQERGVLDTQYF.

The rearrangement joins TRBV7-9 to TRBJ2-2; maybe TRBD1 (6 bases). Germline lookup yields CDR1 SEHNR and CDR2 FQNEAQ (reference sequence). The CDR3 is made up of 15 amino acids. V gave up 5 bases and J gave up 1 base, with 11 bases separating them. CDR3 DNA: TGTGCCAGCAGCCCCCGGGACAAGAACACCGGGGAGCTGTTTTTT. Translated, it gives CASSPRDKNTGELFF.

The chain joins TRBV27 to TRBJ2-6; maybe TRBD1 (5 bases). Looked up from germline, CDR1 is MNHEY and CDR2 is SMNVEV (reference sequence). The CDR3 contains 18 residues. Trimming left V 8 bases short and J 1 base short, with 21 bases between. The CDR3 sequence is CASVRLAGFTSGANVLTF. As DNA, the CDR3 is TGTGCCAGCGTAAGACTGGCAGGGTTCACTTCTGGGGCCAACGTCCTGACTTTC.

The CDR3 region is CASRRQSDNYEQYF. For the CDR3, the DNA is TGTGCCAGCAGGCGACAGTCCGACAACTACGAGCAGTACTTC. The rearrangement uses TRBV7-2 and TRBJ2-7; possibly TRBD1 for D (5 bases). V dropped 6 bases and J dropped 3 bases, with 15 bases sitting between them. CDR1 SGHTA and CDR2 FQGNSA come from the germline V gene. The CDR3 extends over 14 amino acids.

In DNA, the CDR3 is TGTGCCAGCAGCCCCACAGGGGACGAGCAGTTCTTC. The encoded protein is CASSPTGDEQFF. The genes are TRBV5-4 and TRBJ2-1; 7 bases fit TRBD1. CDR1 and CDR2 from the germline V gene are SGHNT and YYREEE (reference sequence). The length of the CDR3 is 12 residues. V was pared by 4 bases and J by 10 bases, with 5 bases of the junction left unmatched.

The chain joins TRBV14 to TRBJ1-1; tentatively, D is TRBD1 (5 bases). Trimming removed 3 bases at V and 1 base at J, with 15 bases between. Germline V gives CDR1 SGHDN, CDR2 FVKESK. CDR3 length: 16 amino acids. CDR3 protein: CASSHPDEGPNTEAFF. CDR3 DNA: TGTGCCAGCAGCCACCCGGACGAGGGGCCGAACACTGAAGCTTTCTTT.

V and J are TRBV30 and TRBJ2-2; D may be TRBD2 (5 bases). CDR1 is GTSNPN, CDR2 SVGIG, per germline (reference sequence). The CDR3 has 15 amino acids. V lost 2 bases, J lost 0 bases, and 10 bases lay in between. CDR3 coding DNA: TGTGCCTGGAGTATCCTAGCCCCGAACACCGGGGAGCTGTTTTTT. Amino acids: CAWSILAPNTGELFF.

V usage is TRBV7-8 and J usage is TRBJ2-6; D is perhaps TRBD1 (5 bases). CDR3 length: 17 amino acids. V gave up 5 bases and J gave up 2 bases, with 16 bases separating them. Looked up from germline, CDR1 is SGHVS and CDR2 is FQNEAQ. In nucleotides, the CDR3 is TGTGCCAGCAGCCCCACCGGCCAGGGCCCTGGGGCCAACGTCCTGACTTTC. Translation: CASSPTGQGPGANVLTF.

The CDR3 DNA sequence: TGTGCCATCAGTGAAGAGGGGCCGGGTTGGACTGAAGCTTTCTTT. Translating it yields CAISEEGPGWTEAFF. The chain has TRBV10-3 and TRBJ1-1, with D perhaps matching TRBD1 (5 bases). CDR3 length: 15 residues. V was clipped by 3 bases and J by 5 bases, with 16 bases between them. The germline gives CDR1 ENHRY, CDR2 SYGVKD.

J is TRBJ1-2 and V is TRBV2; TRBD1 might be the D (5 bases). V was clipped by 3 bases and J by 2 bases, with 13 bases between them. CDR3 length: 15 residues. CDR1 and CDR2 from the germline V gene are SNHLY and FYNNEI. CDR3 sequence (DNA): TGTGCCAGCAGTGACAGGGAGGTCGGGAACTATGGCTACACCTTC. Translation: CASSDREVGNYGYTF.

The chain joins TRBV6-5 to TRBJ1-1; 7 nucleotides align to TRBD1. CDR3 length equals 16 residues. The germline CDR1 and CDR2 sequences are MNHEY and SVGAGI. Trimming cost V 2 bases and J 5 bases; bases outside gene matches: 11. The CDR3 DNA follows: TGTGCCAGCAGTTACACCACCGGGCAGGGGGTTACTGAAGCTTTCTTT. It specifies CASSYTTGQGVTEAFF.

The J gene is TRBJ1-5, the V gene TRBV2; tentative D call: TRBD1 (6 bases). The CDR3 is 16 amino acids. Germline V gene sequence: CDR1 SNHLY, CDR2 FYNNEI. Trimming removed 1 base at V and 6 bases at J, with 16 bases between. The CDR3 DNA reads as TGTGCCAGCAGTGAAGGACAGAAAAGAGGGGGTCAGCCCCAGCATTTT. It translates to CASSEGQKRGGQPQHF.

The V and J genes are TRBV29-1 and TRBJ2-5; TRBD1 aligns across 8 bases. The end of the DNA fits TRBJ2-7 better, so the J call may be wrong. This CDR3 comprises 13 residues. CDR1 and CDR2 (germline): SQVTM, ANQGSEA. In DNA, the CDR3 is TGCAGCGTTGGACAGGGGAAAACCTACGAGCAGTACTTC. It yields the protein CSVGQGKTYEQYF.

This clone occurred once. The CDR3 nucleotides are TGTGCCAGCAGCTTGTCTAGCAATCAGCCCCAGCATTTT. This sequence encodes CASSLSSNQPQHF. The chain recombines TRBV5-8 with TRBJ1-5; D gene uncertain. CDR3 size: 13 residues. Germline loops: CDR1 SGHTS, CDR2 YDEGEE. Trimming took off 1 base at V and 0 bases at J, with 2 bases between the two ends.

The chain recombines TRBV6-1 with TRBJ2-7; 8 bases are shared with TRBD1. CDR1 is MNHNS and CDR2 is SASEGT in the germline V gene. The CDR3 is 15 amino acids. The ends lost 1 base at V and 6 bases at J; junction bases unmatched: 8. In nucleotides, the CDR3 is TGTGCCAGCAGTGAAGAGGGGACAGGACCCTCCGAGCAGTACTTC. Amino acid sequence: CASSEEGTGPSEQYF.

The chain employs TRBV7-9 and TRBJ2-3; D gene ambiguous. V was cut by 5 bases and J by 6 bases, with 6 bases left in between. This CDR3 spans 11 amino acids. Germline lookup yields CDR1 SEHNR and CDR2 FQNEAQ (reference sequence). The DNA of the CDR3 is TGTGCCAGCAGCAGATCGGATACGCAGTATTTT. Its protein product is CASSRSDTQYF.

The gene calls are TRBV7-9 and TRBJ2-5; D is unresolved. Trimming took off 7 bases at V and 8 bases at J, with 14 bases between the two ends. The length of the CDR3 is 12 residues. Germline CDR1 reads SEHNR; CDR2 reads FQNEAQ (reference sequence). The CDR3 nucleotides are TGTGCCAGCACCCCTGAGAGTGAAACCCAGTACTTC. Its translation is CASTPESETQYF.

The CDR3 reads CASSEFTGTGELFF. The CDR3 DNA sequence: TGTGCCAGCAGTGAATTCACGGGGACCGGGGAGCTGTTTTTT. V usage is TRBV2 and J usage is TRBJ2-2; D is possibly TRBD2 (5 bases). The germline gives CDR1 SNHLY, CDR2 FYNNEI. CDR3 length: 14 amino acids. V was trimmed by 2 bases and J by 5 bases, leaving 9 bases between them.

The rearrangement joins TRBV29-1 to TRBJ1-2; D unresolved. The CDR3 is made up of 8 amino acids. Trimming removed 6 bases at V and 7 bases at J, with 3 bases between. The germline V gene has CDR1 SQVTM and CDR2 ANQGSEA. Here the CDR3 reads CSVPGYTF. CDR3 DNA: TGCAGCGTCCCTGGCTACACCTTC.

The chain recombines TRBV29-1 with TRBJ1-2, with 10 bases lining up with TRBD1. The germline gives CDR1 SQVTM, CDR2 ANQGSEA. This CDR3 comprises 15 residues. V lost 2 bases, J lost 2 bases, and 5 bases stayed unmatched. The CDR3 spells CSVEPDRGANYGYTF. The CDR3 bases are TGCAGCGTTGAACCGGACAGGGGGGCCAACTATGGCTACACCTTC.

The DNA for the CDR3 is TGTGCCAGCAGCCAGGACCTGCCCGCAGATACGCAGTATTTT. Its translation is CASSQDLPADTQYF. The rearrangement joins TRBV14 to TRBJ2-3; D ambiguous. The germline V gene encodes CDR1 SGHDN and CDR2 FVKESK. There are 14 residues in the CDR3. V was pared by 3 bases and J by 4 bases, with 11 bases between.